These 2 T cell receptor beta chains were all obtained from the same sample, sequenced in a study of shared clonotypes between healthy human individuals. Only in-frame clones appear in the TCRdb table, and some are missing; sequencing was by immunoSEQ multiplex PCR. The sample consists of under 750,000 clones, over 60% of them appearing once. The sequenced sample consisted of memory CD4+ T cells sorted from blood. Subset in this sample: CD45RA-negative fraction. All receptors come from a woman in her twenties or thirties in good health.

This clone has only a few counts. The chain joins TRBV27 to TRBJ1-1; weak D call: TRBD1 (6 bases). The V end was cut by 6 bases, the J end by 4 bases, with 12 bases between. The CDR3 is 13 amino acids. The germline V gene has CDR1 MNHEY and CDR2 SMNVEV (reference sequence). The DNA for the CDR3 is TGTGCCAGCAGGGTGGGGGCAGGCACTGAAGCTTTCTTT. It encodes CASRVGAGTEAFF.

This chain joins TRBV7-6 and TRBJ1-3; tentative D call: TRBD1 (6 bases). The CDR3 length is 14 residues. Trimming took 5 bases from V and 4 from J, leaving 12 bases between them. CDR1 is SGHVS, CDR2 FNYEAQ, per germline. The CDR3 loop reads CASSRQEVGNTIYF. Written as DNA, the CDR3 is TGTGCCAGCAGCCGACAGGAGGTCGGAAACACCATATATTTT.